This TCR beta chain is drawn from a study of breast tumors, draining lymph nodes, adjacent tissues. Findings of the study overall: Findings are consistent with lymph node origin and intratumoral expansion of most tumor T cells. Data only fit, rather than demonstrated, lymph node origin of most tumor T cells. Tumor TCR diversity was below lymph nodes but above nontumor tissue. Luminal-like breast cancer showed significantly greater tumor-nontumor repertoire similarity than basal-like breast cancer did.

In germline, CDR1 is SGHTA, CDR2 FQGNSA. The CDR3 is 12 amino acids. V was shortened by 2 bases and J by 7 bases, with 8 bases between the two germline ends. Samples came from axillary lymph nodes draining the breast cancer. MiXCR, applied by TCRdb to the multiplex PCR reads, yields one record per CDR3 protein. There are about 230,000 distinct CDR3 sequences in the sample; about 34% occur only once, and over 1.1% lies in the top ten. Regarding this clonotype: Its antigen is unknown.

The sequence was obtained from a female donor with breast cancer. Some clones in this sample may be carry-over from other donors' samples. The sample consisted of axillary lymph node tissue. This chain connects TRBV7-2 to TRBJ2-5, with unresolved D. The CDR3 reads CASSLPSVTQYF. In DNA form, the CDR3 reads TGTGCCAGCAGCTTACCATCAGTGACCCAGTACTTC.